This T cell receptor (beta chain) was sequenced in a study of beta chain features in type 1 diabetes. Study-level findings and limits: Moderate but significant shortening of TCRB CDR3s was recorded in all four CD4+ subsets from Type 1 diabetes patients.

Every bit of the isolated RNA underwent reverse transcription, so sequencing read expressed TCRB transcripts. Only in-frame clones appear in the TCRdb table, and some are missing; sequencing was by immunoSEQ multiplex PCR. The sample includes about 340,000 clones, over 7% seen only once; the top ten take 0.9% to 1.1%. Sorted CD4+ subsets: naive, central memory, regulatory, stem cell-like memory (CD45RO/CCR7/CD25/CD127/CD95/CD27 panel). This clone was seen more than once but under ten times. The antigen is unknown. The TCR comes from a man aged 25-45 years with type 1 diabetes. The sequenced sample was central memory CD4+ T cells from blood.

In nucleotides, the CDR3 is TGTGCCAGCAGCCTCGCCCTGACAGGGAATATTTCACCCCTCCACTTT. Translation: CASSLALTGNISPLHF. The chain recombines TRBV28 with TRBJ1-6; 7 positions agree with TRBD1. The CDR3 runs 16 residues. Germline V CDR1 and CDR2: MDHEN, SYDVKM. Unmatched junction bases numbered 14, after V lost 6 bases and J lost 9 bases.